Presented here are 12 T cell receptor beta chains from one specimen sequenced in a study of OX40 agonist ivuxolimab in advanced cancers. Clones were read by immunoSEQ multiplex PCR, and TCRdb kept only the in-frame ones, dropping some. The sample includes approximately 80,000 clones, under 85% seen only once; the top ten take 3% to 4.5%. This specimen consisted of CD4+ or CD8+ T cells sorted from blood, obtained in a trial of the OX40 agonist ivuxolimab. These TCRs come from an adult with an advanced solid tumor such as melanoma, head and neck, liver or kidney cancer.

The chain is built from TRBV5-1 and TRBJ2-2; no definite D call. Looked up from germline, CDR1 is SGHRS and CDR2 is YFSETQ. V was trimmed by 5 bases and J by 3 bases, leaving 8 bases between them. The CDR3 has 13 amino acids. CDR3 coding DNA: TGCGCCAGCAGGACGACGGACACCGGGGAGCTGTTTTTT. The encoded protein is CASRTTDTGELFF.

V usage is TRBV6-5 and J usage is TRBJ2-7; D possibly corresponds to TRBD1 (5 bases). Between the trimmed V and J ends, which lost 6 bases and 5 bases, there was a span of 11 bases. CDR1 and CDR2 (germline): MNHEY, SVGAGI. CDR3 length: 12 residues. CDR3 DNA: TGTGCCAGCAGCCTCCAGGGTGACGAGCAGTACTTC. Its protein is CASSLQGDEQYF.

This rearrangement joins TRBV2 to TRBJ2-1, with TRBD2 identical over 10 bases. The CDR3 has 15 amino acids. V gave up 2 bases and J gave up 6 bases; unmatched junction bases: 4. The germline CDR1 and CDR2 sequences are SNHLY and FYNNEI. In DNA form, the CDR3 reads TGTGCCAGCAGTGAACTAGCGGGAGCGCTCAATGAGCAGTTCTTC. Translation: CASSELAGALNEQFF.

This clone came up a few times. This chain connects TRBV28 to TRBJ1-4; TRBD1 matches at 8 bases. The CDR3 is made up of 15 amino acids. V dropped 6 bases and J dropped 3; count of bases not matched to a gene: 6. The germline V gene encodes CDR1 MDHEN and CDR2 SYDVKM. CDR3 DNA: TGTGCCAGCAGACCCAGGGGGCTGTCTAATGAAAAACTGTTTTTT. This codes for CASRPRGLSNEKLFF.

This clone was counted between two and nine times. The chain employs TRBV5-1 and TRBJ1-1; D possibly corresponds to TRBD1 (5 bases). Trimming left V 1 base short and J 6 bases short, with 19 bases between. This CDR3 region has 16 residues. Germline CDR1 reads SGHRS; CDR2 reads YFSETQ. DNA for the CDR3: TGCGCCAGCAGCTTGTCCTCAGCGGGCAGGGACTCTGAAGCTTTCTTT. Its protein is CASSLSSAGRDSEAFF.

The rearrangement links TRBV2 to TRBJ1-6; D unresolved. Trimming took 8 bases from V and 0 from J, leaving 14 bases between them. CDR3 size: 16 residues. The germline V gene encodes CDR1 SNHLY and CDR2 FYNNEI. In nucleotides, the CDR3 is TGTGCCAGCGGGCCGGAGGCTTCCTCCTATAATTCACCCCTCCACTTT. Translated: CASGPEASSYNSPLHF.

The chain uses TRBV15 and TRBJ1-1; a weak D match, TRBD1 (6 bases). The ends were cut back, 4 bases at V and 1 base at J, with 13 bases in the middle. CDR1 and CDR2 from the germline V gene are LNHNV and YYDKDF (reference sequence). This CDR3 region has 15 residues. The CDR3 loop reads CATSTRTDANTEAFF. CDR3 DNA: TGTGCCACCAGCACTCGGACAGACGCGAACACTGAAGCTTTCTTT.

The chain combines TRBV4-2 with TRBJ2-1, with a tentative D call TRBD1 (6 bases). Germline loops: CDR1 LGHNA, CDR2 YNFKEQ. Trimming shortened V by 1 base and J by 12 bases, and 13 bases separated the two germline ends. This CDR3 has 13 residues. The CDR3 bases are TGTGCCAGCAGCCAAGCGGTCGAGGACAGGCAGTTCTTC. Protein: CASSQAVEDRQFF.

V is TRBV2 and J is TRBJ2-3; TRBD1 aligns across 7 bases. With 4 bases clipped from V and 5 bases from J, the junction kept 12 bases outside the gene matches. CDR1 is SNHLY and CDR2 is FYNNEI in the germline V gene. This CDR3 spans 16 amino acids. CDR3 DNA: TGTGCCAGCAGTGGGGCGGACAGGCATTTAATAGATACGCAGTATTTT. This codes for CASSGADRHLIDTQYF.

The chain recombines TRBV18 with TRBJ2-7; D may be TRBD1 or TRBD2 (6 bases each). CDR3 length: 15 residues. The V gene lost 2 bases and the J gene lost 6 bases, with 17 bases spanning the gap. Germline CDR1 is KGHSH and CDR2 is LQKENI. CDR3 in amino acids: CASSPTGVGGGEQYF. The CDR3 DNA follows: TGTGCCAGCTCACCAACTGGAGTCGGAGGGGGCGAGCAGTACTTC.

The chain recombines TRBV15 with TRBJ1-1; the D gene is possibly TRBD1 (6 bases). The CDR3 is 16 amino acids. Per germline, CDR1 LNHNV and CDR2 YYDKDF (reference sequence). Trimming took 0 bases from V and 1 from J, leaving 12 bases between them. The DNA of the CDR3 is TGTGCCACCAGCAGAGATGGGGGGCGTTCGAACACTGAAGCTTTCTTT. Its translation: CATSRDGGRSNTEAFF. The whole variable domain, filled in from reference TRBV15 and TRBJ1-1, reads DAMVIQNPRYQVTQFGKPVTLSCSQTLNHNVMYWYQQKSSQAPKLLFHYYDKDFNNEADTPDNFQSRRPNTSFCFLDIRSPGLGDTAMYLCATSRDGGRSNTEAFFGQGTRLTVV.

This rearrangement joins TRBV7-2 to TRBJ2-1; 9 positions agree with TRBD2. Germline CDR1 SGHTA, CDR2 FQGNSA. The J segment lost 7 bases and the V segment lost 1 base, leaving 11 bases of the junction unmatched. The CDR3 consists of 17 residues. DNA of the CDR3: TGTGCCAGCAGCTTAGTGCGGCTAGCGGGGTTGAGGAATGAGCAGTTCTTC. It is translated as CASSLVRLAGLRNEQFF.